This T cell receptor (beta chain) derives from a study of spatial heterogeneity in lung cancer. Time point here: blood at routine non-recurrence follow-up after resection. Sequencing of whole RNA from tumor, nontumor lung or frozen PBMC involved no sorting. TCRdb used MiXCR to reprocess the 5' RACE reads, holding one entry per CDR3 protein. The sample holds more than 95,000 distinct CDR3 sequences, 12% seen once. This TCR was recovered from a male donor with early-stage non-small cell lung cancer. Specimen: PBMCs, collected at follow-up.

CDR3 protein: CASSLQGETEAFF. The CDR3 region has the DNA TGTGCCAGCAGCCTCCAGGGGGAAACTGAAGCTTTCTTT. The rearrangement joins TRBV7-9 to TRBJ1-1; TRBD1 matches at 7 bases. V was clipped by 5 bases and J by 5 bases; unmatched bases: 5. The CDR3 sequence is 13 residues long. Germline CDR1 reads SEHNR; CDR2 reads FQNEAQ (reference sequence). Combining the CDR3 with reference TRBV7-9 and TRBJ1-1 gives the whole variable domain DTGVSQNPRHKITKRGQNVTFRCDPISEHNRLYWYRQTLGQGPEFLTYFQNEAQLEKSRLLSDRFSAERPKGSFSTLEIQRTEQGDSAMYLCASSLQGETEAFFGQGTRLTVV.